This TCR beta chain was documented in a study of T cell repertoires in cytomegalovirus infection. Turning to the study itself: TCR beta signatures that were public indicated CMV infection and matching HLA type. Study-wide findings and caveats: Carriers of CMV and the relevant HLA type were discriminated by public TCR beta frequency.

About this clonotype: Antigen unknown.

Each CDR3 protein is one row after TCRdb ran MiXCR on the reads. This sample has approximately 550,000 distinct CDR3 sequences, with about 15% found just once. V lost 7 bases to trimming and J lost 9 bases, with 19 bases between them. The germline gives CDR1 WSHSY, CDR2 SAAADI. This CDR3 spans 14 amino acids. The specimen sequenced was CD8+ T cells from PBMCs. The clonotype originates from a human donor in good health (CMV status not recorded). Some clones in this sample may be carry-over from other donors' samples. The chain uses TRBV10-2 and TRBJ2-1, with D perhaps matching TRBD2 (6 bases). Here the CDR3 DNA reads TGCGCCAGCAACCCGGCTGGCGGGATCCTTGAGCAGTTCTTC. Protein: CASNPAGGILEQFF.